Presented here are 28 T cell receptor beta chains from one specimen sequenced in a study of blood T cell repertoires in COVID-19. Repertoires were generated with immunoSEQ multiplex PCR, while TCRdb's copy carries only in-frame clones and drops some. The data hold fewer than 350,000 clones, with around 85% observed a single time. The sequencing input was PBMCs or T cells enriched from blood (not recorded which). The source is a woman in her fifties or sixties who had recovered from COVID-19.

This rearrangement joins TRBV18 to TRBJ1-1; 8 bases fit TRBD1. Germline values: CDR1 KGHSH, CDR2 LQKENI. The junction had 7 bases not matched to a gene; V was cut back by 3 bases and J by 1 base. The CDR3 extends over 16 amino acids. The CDR3 DNA reads as TGTGCCAGCTCACCCTCAGGGGGCCGTAGGAACACTGAAGCTTTCTTT. Translated, it gives CASSPSGGRRNTEAFF. The full variable domain, with the rest looked up from reference TRBV18 and TRBJ1-1, is NAGVMQNPRHLVRRRGQEARLRCSPMKGHSHVYWYRQLPEEGLKFMVYLQKENIIDESGMPKERFSAEFPKEGPSILRIQQVVRGDSAAYFCASSPSGGRRNTEAFFGQGTRLTVV.

There are a few counts of this clone. The rearrangement links TRBV7-7 to TRBJ2-2; maybe TRBD1 (5 bases). CDR1 and CDR2 (germline): SSHAT, FNYEAQ (reference sequence). V shed 5 bases and J shed 3 bases, with 13 bases lying between them. The CDR3 runs to 15 residues. The CDR3 protein is CASSLEAGYTGELFF. DNA for the CDR3: TGTGCCAGCAGCCTCGAAGCAGGGTACACCGGGGAGCTGTTTTTT.

The chain links TRBV9 to TRBJ2-5; TRBD2 matches 11 bases. CDR1 is SGDLS and CDR2 is YYNGEE in the germline V gene. This CDR3 has 14 amino acids. J was trimmed by 4 bases and V by 4 bases; bases with no gene match: 3. DNA for the CDR3: TGTGCCAGCAGCCCGGGGACTAGCGGAGAGACCCAGTACTTC. Its protein product is CASSPGTSGETQYF. Supplemented by reference TRBV9 and TRBJ2-5, the full variable domain reads DSGVTQTPKHLITATGQRVTLRCSPRSGDLSVYWYQQSLDQGLQFLIQYYNGEERAKGNILERFSAQQFPDLHSELNLSSLELGDSALYFCASSPGTSGETQYFGPGTRLLVL.

As for this clone: A junction boundary mismatches the germline segment, possibly from a read error. The chain combines TRBV5-8 with TRBJ1-2; 10 positions match TRBD1. Germline values: CDR1 SGHTS, CDR2 YDEGEE. The CDR3 contains 15 residues. CDR3 nucleotides: TGTGCCAGCAGTTCGGGACAGGGGAGTACCTATCGCTACACCTTC. This translates into CASSSGQGSTYRYTF.

The chain links TRBV4-1 to TRBJ1-3, with D possibly TRBD1 on 6 matching bases. The CDR3 length is 14 residues. The ends were cut back, 0 bases at V and 6 bases at J, with 9 bases in the middle. Per germline, CDR1 MGHRA and CDR2 YSYEKL. This chain's CDR3 is CASSQEGHLNTIYF. The CDR3 DNA reads TGCGCCAGCAGCCAAGAGGGACACCTAAACACCATATATTTT.

V gene TRBV19 combines with J gene TRBJ1-5; a weak D match, TRBD1 (5 bases). CDR1 LNHDA and CDR2 SQIVND come from the germline V gene (reference sequence). CDR3 length equals 14 residues. V shed 5 bases and J shed 6 bases, with 14 bases lying between them. CDR3 nucleotide sequence: TGTGCCAGTAGTCTACGTTTGGGGCCTCAGCCCCAGCATTTT. Its protein product is CASSLRLGPQPQHF.

This clone was recorded a few times. J is TRBJ1-2 and V is TRBV5-1, with D tentatively TRBD1 (6 bases). The germline V gene has CDR1 SGHRS and CDR2 YFSETQ. V was trimmed by 0 bases and J by 2 bases, leaving 11 bases between them. The CDR3 has 15 amino acids. In DNA, the CDR3 is TGCGCCAGCAGCTTGGCTGCTGGACAGAACTATGGCTACACCTTC. This translates into CASSLAAGQNYGYTF.

V and J are TRBV6-5 and TRBJ2-1; 10 bases align to TRBD2. J gave up 2 bases and V 5 bases, and 3 bases lay outside the gene matches. CDR3 length: 15 amino acids. CDR1 is MNHEY and CDR2 is SVGAGI in the germline V gene. The CDR3 loop reads CASSTSGNTYNEQFF. CDR3 nucleotides: TGTGCCAGCAGTACTAGCGGGAACACCTACAATGAGCAGTTCTTC.

As DNA, the CDR3 is TGCGCCAGCAGAACCGGGACTAGCGGTATCTACGAGCAGTACTTC. It specifies CASRTGTSGIYEQYF. The chain employs TRBV10-2 and TRBJ2-7, with 11 bases fitting TRBD2. This CDR3 has 15 residues. Per germline, CDR1 WSHSY and CDR2 SAAADI. V shed 6 bases and J 3 bases; nucleotides not matched to a gene: 7.

The rearrangement links TRBV5-1 to TRBJ1-1; no clear D gene. CDR1 is SGHRS, CDR2 YFSETQ, per germline. There are 14 residues in the CDR3. The V and J ends lost 4 bases and 3 bases respectively, with 13 bases between them. CDR3 nucleotides: TGCGCCAGCAGCCTGGAGGAGTGGGACACTGAAGCTTTCTTT. The encoded protein is CASSLEEWDTEAFF.

The V gene is TRBV6-5, the J gene TRBJ1-1, with TRBD1 identical over 9 bases. The junction had 4 bases not matched to a gene; V was cut back by 4 bases and J by 4 bases. CDR1 and CDR2 (germline): MNHEY, SVGAGI. The CDR3 spans 14 residues. CDR3 loop: CASSSKTGGTEAFF. Written as DNA, the CDR3 is TGTGCCAGCAGTTCAAAGACAGGGGGCACTGAAGCTTTCTTT.

This chain uses TRBV18 with TRBJ2-3, with a possible D match to TRBD1 (6 bases). From germline, CDR1 is KGHSH and CDR2 LQKENI. The CDR3 runs to 14 residues. The V end lost 2 bases, the J end lost 0 bases, and 6 bases lay between the germline ends. DNA for the CDR3: TGTGCCAGCTCACCAACAGGGAGCACAGATACGCAGTATTTT. Its protein product is CASSPTGSTDTQYF.

The chain has TRBV5-1 and TRBJ2-5; 10 nucleotides line up with TRBD2. Germline V gene lookup returns CDR1 SGHRS and CDR2 YFSETQ. The CDR3 length is 16 residues. The ends lost 0 bases at V and 4 bases at J; junction bases unmatched: 6. The chain's CDR3 is CASSLVAGGPSETQYF. CDR3 DNA sequence: TGCGCCAGCAGCTTGGTAGCGGGGGGCCCATCAGAGACCCAGTACTTC.

This clone was seen just once. V is TRBV24-1 and J is TRBJ2-3; no reliable D call. The CDR3 runs to 13 residues. V lost 4 bases and J lost 4, with 8 bases in between. Looked up from germline, CDR1 is KGHDR and CDR2 is SFDVKD. The CDR3 here is CATSESVSDTQYF. CDR3 DNA sequence: TGTGCCACCAGTGAATCAGTCTCAGATACGCAGTATTTT.

The chain joins TRBV20-1 to TRBJ2-1; D perhaps matches TRBD1 (5 bases). The germline CDR1 and CDR2 sequences are DFQATT and SNEGSKA (reference sequence). The CDR3 sequence is 11 residues long. The DNA of the CDR3 is TGCAGCCGGACAAGTCACAATGAGCAGTTCTTC. Protein: CSRTSHNEQFF.

This clone was recorded a few times. The V call is TRBV3-1 (or the pseudogene TRBV3-2), the J call TRBJ2-1; D unclear. Germline values: CDR1 LGHDT, CDR2 YNNKEL (reference sequence). The CDR3 length is 16 residues. The V and J ends lost 0 bases and 0 bases respectively, with 9 bases between them. CDR3 in DNA: TGTGCCAGCAGCCAAGATTACAGTAGCTCCTACAATGAGCAGTTCTTC. Protein sequence: CASSQDYSSSYNEQFF.

The V call is TRBV5-6, the J call TRBJ2-2; D not certain. The CDR3 is made up of 18 amino acids. Germline lookup yields CDR1 SGHDT and CDR2 YYEEEE. The V end lost 1 base, the J end lost 4 bases, and 20 bases lay between the germline ends. CDR3 nucleotide sequence: TGTGCCAGCAGCTTGAATTTTTGGAGCAGAGACTTCACCGGGGAGCTGTTTTTT. It is translated as CASSLNFWSRDFTGELFF.

CDR3 residues: CASSFSGGAQDTQYF. The CDR3 nucleotides are TGCGCCAGCAGCTTTAGCGGGGGGGCCCAAGATACGCAGTATTTT. The chain links TRBV5-1 to TRBJ2-3; 11 bases fit TRBD2. Germline V gene data show CDR1 as SGHRS and CDR2 as YFSETQ. The J segment lost 5 bases and the V segment lost 2 bases, leaving 4 bases of the junction unmatched. CDR3 length: 15 amino acids.

The V call is TRBV28, the J call TRBJ2-7; 7 nucleotides line up with TRBD1. V dropped 4 bases and J dropped 3; count of bases not matched to a gene: 6. The CDR3 is 14 residues long. Germline CDR1 MDHEN, CDR2 SYDVKM. In nucleotides, the CDR3 is TGTGCCAGCAGTTGGGACAGTCTAAGCTACGAGCAGTACTTC. Translation gives CASSWDSLSYEQYF.

The genes are TRBV10-2 and TRBJ1-5, with D unclear. In germline, CDR1 is WSHSY, CDR2 SAAADI. CDR3 length: 15 amino acids. The V end lost 3 bases, the J end lost 0 bases, and 9 bases lay between the germline ends. DNA of the CDR3: TGCGCCAGCAGTGAAACGCGGATTAGCAATCAGCCCCAGCATTTT. This codes for CASSETRISNQPQHF.

The chain uses TRBV15 and TRBJ2-1, with 9 nucleotides matching TRBD2. The V and J ends lost 9 bases and 9 bases, in that order; junction bases with no gene match: 3. Germline V gene sequence: CDR1 LNHNV, CDR2 YYDKDF (reference sequence). The CDR3 runs 11 residues. The CDR3 region is CATGLAFEQFF. The CDR3 DNA reads as TGTGCCACAGGACTAGCGTTTGAGCAGTTCTTC.

J is TRBJ2-2 and V is TRBV19, with 7 bases aligning to TRBD2. CDR1 is LNHDA and CDR2 is SQIVND in the germline V gene (reference sequence). Trimming at V came to 10 bases and at J to 1 base, leaving 9 bases not matched to a gene. CDR3 length equals 15 residues. The CDR3 nucleotides are TGTGCCACTGGGGCGGGGGTCAGGAACACCGGGGAGCTGTTTTTT. Protein product: CATGAGVRNTGELFF.

The chain uses TRBV10-2 and TRBJ1-1, with D possibly matching TRBD1 (6 bases). The CDR3 sequence is 15 residues long. V was clipped by 1 base and J by 5 bases, with 14 bases between them. The germline gives CDR1 WSHSY, CDR2 SAAADI. Written as DNA, the CDR3 is TGCGCCAGCAGTGAGTTGGGGGGGCGCGGGACTGAAGCTTTCTTT. This codes for CASSELGGRGTEAFF.

The chain recombines TRBV15 with TRBJ2-2, with D perhaps matching TRBD2 (6 bases). Germline values: CDR1 LNHNV, CDR2 YYDKDF (reference sequence). This CDR3 has 15 residues. With 1 base removed from V and 5 bases from J, the gap between germline ends came to 11 bases. DNA for the CDR3: TGTGCCACCAGCAGAGTTCAGGGAGGTACCGGGGAGCTGTTTTTT. Translation gives CATSRVQGGTGELFF.

This clone was counted once. The gene calls are TRBV12-3 or TRBV12-4 and TRBJ2-1; D gene ambiguous. The CDR3 extends over 11 amino acids. V lost 6 bases, J lost 6 bases, and 6 bases lay in between. Here the CDR3 DNA reads TGTGCCAGCAGAATAGTCAATGAGCAGTTCTTC. It yields the protein CASRIVNEQFF.

Only one count was recorded for this clone. This rearrangement joins TRBV5-1 to TRBJ2-6; perhaps TRBD2 as D (5 bases). The germline gives CDR1 SGHRS, CDR2 YFSETQ. Trimming took 2 bases from V and 0 from J, leaving 15 bases between them. The CDR3 is 18 amino acids. The CDR3 reads CASSFGVPGSSGANVLTF. DNA for the CDR3: TGCGCCAGCAGCTTCGGCGTTCCGGGGAGCTCTGGGGCCAACGTCCTGACTTTC.

The gene calls are TRBV27 and TRBJ1-6; 8 bases are shared with TRBD1. J gave up 8 bases and V 5 bases, and 11 bases lay outside the gene matches. The CDR3 consists of 16 residues. CDR1 and CDR2 (germline): MNHEY, SMNVEV (reference sequence). The CDR3 is CASSIAPGQEHSPLHF. CDR3 bases: TGTGCCAGCAGTATCGCCCCGGGACAGGAGCATTCACCCCTCCACTTT.

This clone was detected a few times. The chain carries TRBV2 and TRBJ2-3; tentative D call: TRBD1 (5 bases). Germline V gene lookup returns CDR1 SNHLY and CDR2 FYNNEI. The CDR3 is made up of 13 amino acids. V gave up 6 bases and J gave up 2 bases, with 9 bases separating them. The CDR3, as DNA: TGTGCCAGCAGGGACACCCTCACAGATACGCAGTATTTT. As protein: CASRDTLTDTQYF.